The 6 T cell receptor beta chains listed next were all sequenced from one sample in a study of blood T cells in healthy people across ages. Combining a sample-barcoded 5' primer with a J-beta primer mix, a second PCR ran for roughly 7 to 11 cycles. Using its own MiXCR run on the 5' RACE reads, TCRdb lists one record per CDR3 protein. This table holds over a million distinct CDR3 sequences, about 25% found once. These data also featured in a second study, about T cells of mothers and their children.

The sample was blood. Every receptor here comes from a girl aged 2-10 years in good health.

The rearrangement links TRBV4-1 to TRBJ2-2; D gene uncertain. Trimming took 2 bases from V and 0 from J, leaving 4 bases between them. CDR1 is MGHRA, CDR2 YSYEKL, per germline. The CDR3 totals 14 residues. CDR3 nucleotides: TGCGCCAGCAGCCAACCCTCGAACACCGGGGAGCTGTTTTTT. This sequence encodes CASSQPSNTGELFF.

CDR3: CASSQESRDTQYF. In nucleotides, the CDR3 is TGCGCCAGCAGCCAAGAGTCTCGAGATACGCAGTATTTT. The chain carries TRBV4-3 and TRBJ2-3; D is unclear. Trimming left V 0 bases short and J 5 bases short, with 6 bases between. The CDR3 consists of 13 residues. Germline assignment: CDR1 LGHNA and CDR2 YSLEER.

This clonotype occurred a few times. V gene TRBV27 combines with J gene TRBJ2-5; D possibly matches TRBD1 or TRBD2 (6 bases each). The length of the CDR3 is 15 residues. Germline CDR1 reads MNHEY; CDR2 reads SMNVEV (reference sequence). Trimming left V 8 bases short and J 5 bases short, with 21 bases between. The CDR3 loop reads CASRPRDKAGETQYF. The CDR3 DNA follows: TGTGCCAGCCGACCACGGGACAAGGCGGGGGAGACCCAGTACTTC.

This chain uses TRBV29-1 with TRBJ2-1, with TRBD1 identical over 9 bases. V shed 3 bases and J 5 bases; nucleotides not matched to a gene: 2. Per germline, CDR1 SQVTM and CDR2 ANQGSEA. The CDR3 is 13 residues long. CDR3 sequence (DNA): TGCAGCGTTGATTGGACAGGGGACAATGAGCAGTTCTTC. Its translation is CSVDWTGDNEQFF.

V is TRBV5-1 and J is TRBJ2-7, with 9 nucleotides matching TRBD2. The CDR3 consists of 15 residues. Trimming took 4 bases from V and 3 from J; bases not matched to a gene: 8. Germline lookup yields CDR1 SGHRS and CDR2 YFSETQ. The chain's CDR3 is CASSPLAGRFYEQYF. The CDR3 DNA is TGCGCCAGCAGCCCTCTAGCGGGAAGGTTCTACGAGCAGTACTTC.

This rearrangement joins TRBV21-1 to TRBJ2-3; TRBD1 is taken as the D call from the table, unchecked against the DNA. TRBV21-1 is a pseudogene segment. This CDR3 region has 14 residues. CDR3 loop: CASQSGQLTDTQYF. The CDR3 DNA is TGTGCCAGCCAGTCGGGACAGTTAACAGATACGCAGTATTTT.